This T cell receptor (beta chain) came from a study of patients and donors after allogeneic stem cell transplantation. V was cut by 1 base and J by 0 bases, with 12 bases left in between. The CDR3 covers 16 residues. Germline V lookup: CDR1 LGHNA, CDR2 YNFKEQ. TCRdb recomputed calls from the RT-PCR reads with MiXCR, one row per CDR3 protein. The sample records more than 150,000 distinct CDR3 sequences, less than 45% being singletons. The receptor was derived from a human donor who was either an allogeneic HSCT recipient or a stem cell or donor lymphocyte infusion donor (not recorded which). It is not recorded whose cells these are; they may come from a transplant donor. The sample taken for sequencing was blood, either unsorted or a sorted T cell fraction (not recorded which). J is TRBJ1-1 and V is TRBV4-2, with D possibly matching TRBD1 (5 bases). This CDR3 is CASSQARDYMNTEAFF. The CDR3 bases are TGTGCCAGCAGCCAAGCTCGGGACTATATGAACACTGAAGCTTTCTTT.